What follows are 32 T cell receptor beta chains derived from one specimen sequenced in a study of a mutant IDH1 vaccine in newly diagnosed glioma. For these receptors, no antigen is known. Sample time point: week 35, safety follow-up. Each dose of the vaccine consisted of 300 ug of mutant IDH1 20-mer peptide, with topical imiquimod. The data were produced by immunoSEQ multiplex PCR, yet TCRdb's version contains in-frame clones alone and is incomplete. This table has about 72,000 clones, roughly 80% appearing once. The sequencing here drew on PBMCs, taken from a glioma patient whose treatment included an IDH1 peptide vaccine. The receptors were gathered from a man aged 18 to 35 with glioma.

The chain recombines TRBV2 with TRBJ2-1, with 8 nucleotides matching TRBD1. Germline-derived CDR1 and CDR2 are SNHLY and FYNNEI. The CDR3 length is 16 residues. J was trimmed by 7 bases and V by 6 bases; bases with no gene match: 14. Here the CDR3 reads CASRTERGQAGNEQFF. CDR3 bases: TGTGCCAGCAGAACCGAGAGGGGACAGGCAGGGAATGAGCAGTTCTTC.

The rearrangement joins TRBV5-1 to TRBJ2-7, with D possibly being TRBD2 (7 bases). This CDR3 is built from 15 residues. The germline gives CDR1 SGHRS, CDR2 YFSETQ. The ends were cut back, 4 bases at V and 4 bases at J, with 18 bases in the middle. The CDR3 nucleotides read TGCGCCAGCAGCCGGCCAGGGGTGGGGGGGTACGAGCAGTACTTC. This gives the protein CASSRPGVGGYEQYF.

The DNA for the CDR3 is TGTGCCAGCAGCTTGGGGTCCAGGGCCTCGGGATACGAGCAGTACTTC. This sequence encodes CASSLGSRASGYEQYF. This chain connects TRBV5-6 to TRBJ2-7; D is perhaps TRBD1 or TRBD2 (5 bases each). The CDR3 has 16 amino acids. Germline CDR1 SGHDT, CDR2 YYEEEE. V was clipped by 0 bases and J by 4 bases, with 17 bases between them.

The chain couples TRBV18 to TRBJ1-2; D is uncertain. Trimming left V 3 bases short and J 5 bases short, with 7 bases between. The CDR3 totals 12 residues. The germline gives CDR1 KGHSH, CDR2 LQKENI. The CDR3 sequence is CASSPEGYGYTF. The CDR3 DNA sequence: TGTGCCAGCTCACCGGAAGGATATGGCTACACCTTC.

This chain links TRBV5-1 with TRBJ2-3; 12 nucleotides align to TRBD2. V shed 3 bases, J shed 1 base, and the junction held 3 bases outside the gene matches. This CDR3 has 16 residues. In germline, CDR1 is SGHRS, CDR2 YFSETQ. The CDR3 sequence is CASSSRLAGGTDTQYF. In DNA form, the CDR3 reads TGCGCCAGCAGCTCCCGACTAGCGGGGGGCACAGATACGCAGTATTTT.

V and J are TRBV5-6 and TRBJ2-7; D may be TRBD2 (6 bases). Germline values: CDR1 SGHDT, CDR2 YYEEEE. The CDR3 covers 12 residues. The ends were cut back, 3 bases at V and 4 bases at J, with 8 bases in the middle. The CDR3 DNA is TGTGCCAGCAGCTGGGGGGTGTACGAGCAGTACTTC. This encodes CASSWGVYEQYF. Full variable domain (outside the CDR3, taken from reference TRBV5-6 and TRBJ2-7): DAGVTQSPTHLIKTRGQQVTLRCSPKSGHDTVSWYQQALGQGPQFIFQYYEEEERQRGNFPDRFSGHQFPNYSSELNVNALLLGDSALYLCASSWGVYEQYFGPGTRLTVT.

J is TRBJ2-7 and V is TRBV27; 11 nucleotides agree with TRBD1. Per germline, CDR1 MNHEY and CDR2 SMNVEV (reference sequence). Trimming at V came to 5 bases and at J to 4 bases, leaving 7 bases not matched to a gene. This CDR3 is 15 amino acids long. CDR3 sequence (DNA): TGTGCCAGCAGTCTCGGACAGGGGGCGTATTACGAGCAGTACTTC. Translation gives CASSLGQGAYYEQYF.

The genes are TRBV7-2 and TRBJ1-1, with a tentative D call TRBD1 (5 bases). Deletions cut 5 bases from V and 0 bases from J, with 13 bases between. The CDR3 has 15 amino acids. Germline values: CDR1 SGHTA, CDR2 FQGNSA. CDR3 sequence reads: CASSPPGAMNTEAFF. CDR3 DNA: TGTGCCAGCAGCCCACCCGGGGCAATGAACACTGAAGCTTTCTTT. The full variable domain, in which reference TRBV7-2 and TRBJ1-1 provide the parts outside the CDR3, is GAGVSQSPSNKVTEKGKDVELRCDPISGHTALYWYRQSLGQGLEFLIYFQGNSAPDKSGLPSDRFSAERTGGSVSTLTIQRTQQEDSAVYLCASSPPGAMNTEAFFGQGTRLTVV.

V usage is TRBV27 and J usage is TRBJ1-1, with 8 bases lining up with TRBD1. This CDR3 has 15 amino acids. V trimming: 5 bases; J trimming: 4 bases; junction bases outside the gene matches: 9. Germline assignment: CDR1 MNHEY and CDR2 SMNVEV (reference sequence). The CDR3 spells CASSPRQGSGTEAFF. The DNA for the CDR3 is TGTGCCAGCAGTCCCCGACAGGGGTCGGGCACTGAAGCTTTCTTT.

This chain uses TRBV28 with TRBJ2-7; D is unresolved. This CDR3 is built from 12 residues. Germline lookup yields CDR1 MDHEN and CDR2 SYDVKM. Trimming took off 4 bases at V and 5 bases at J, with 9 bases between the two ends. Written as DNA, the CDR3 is TGTGCCAGCAGTTCGGGCTGGAACGAGCAGTACTTC. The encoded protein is CASSSGWNEQYF. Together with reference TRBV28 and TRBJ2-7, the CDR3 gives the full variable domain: DVKVTQSSRYLVKRTGEKVFLECVQDMDHENMFWYRQDPGLGLRLIYFSYDVKMKEKGDIPEGYSVSREKKERFSLILESASTNQTSMYLCASSSGWNEQYFGPGTRLTVT.

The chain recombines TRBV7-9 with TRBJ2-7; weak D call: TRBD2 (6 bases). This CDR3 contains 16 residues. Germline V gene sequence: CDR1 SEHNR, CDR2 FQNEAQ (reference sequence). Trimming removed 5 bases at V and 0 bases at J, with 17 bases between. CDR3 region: CASSPHSLAHSYEQYF. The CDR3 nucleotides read TGTGCCAGCAGCCCGCATTCACTAGCTCACTCCTACGAGCAGTACTTC.

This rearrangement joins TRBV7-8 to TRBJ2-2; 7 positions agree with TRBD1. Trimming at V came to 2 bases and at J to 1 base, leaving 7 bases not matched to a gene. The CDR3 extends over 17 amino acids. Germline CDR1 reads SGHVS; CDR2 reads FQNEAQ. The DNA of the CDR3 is TGTGCCAGCAGCTTAAGATCGGGACAGAGGAACACCGGGGAGCTGTTTTTT. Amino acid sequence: CASSLRSGQRNTGELFF.

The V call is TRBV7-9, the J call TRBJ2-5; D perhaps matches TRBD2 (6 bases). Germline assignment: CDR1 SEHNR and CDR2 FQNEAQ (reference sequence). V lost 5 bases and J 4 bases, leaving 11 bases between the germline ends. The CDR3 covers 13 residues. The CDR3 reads CASSPHGGETQYF. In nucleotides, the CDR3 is TGTGCCAGCAGCCCCCACGGGGGAGAGACCCAGTACTTC.

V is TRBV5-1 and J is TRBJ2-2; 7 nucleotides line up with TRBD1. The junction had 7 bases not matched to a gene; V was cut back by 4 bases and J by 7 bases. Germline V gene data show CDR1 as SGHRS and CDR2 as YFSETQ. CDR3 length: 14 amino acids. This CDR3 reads CASSLGGEGGELFF. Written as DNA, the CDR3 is TGCGCCAGCAGCCTAGGGGGCGAGGGCGGGGAGCTGTTTTTT.

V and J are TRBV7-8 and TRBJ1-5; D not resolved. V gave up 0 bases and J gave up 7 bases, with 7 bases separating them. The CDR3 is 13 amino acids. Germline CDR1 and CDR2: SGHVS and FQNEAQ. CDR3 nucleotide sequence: TGTGCCAGCAGCTTAGCCCCAGGCCAGCCCCAGCATTTT. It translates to CASSLAPGQPQHF. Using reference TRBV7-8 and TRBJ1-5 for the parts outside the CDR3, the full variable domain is GAGVSQSPRYKVAKRGQDVALRCDPISGHVSLFWYQQALGQGPEFLTYFQNEAQLDKSGLPSDRFFAERPEGSVSTLKIQRTQQEDSAVYLCASSLAPGQPQHFGDGTRLSIL.

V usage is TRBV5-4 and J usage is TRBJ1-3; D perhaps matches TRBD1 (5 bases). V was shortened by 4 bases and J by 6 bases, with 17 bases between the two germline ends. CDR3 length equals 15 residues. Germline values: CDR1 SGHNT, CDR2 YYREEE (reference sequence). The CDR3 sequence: CASSEKRGRVNTIYF. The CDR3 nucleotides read TGTGCCAGCAGCGAGAAAAGGGGTCGAGTAAACACCATATATTTT.

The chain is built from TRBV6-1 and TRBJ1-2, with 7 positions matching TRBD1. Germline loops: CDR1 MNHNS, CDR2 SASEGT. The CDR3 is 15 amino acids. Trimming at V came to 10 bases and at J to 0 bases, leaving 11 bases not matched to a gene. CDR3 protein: CATTDTGATNYGYTF. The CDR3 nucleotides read TGTGCCACCACGGACACAGGGGCCACTAACTATGGCTACACCTTC.

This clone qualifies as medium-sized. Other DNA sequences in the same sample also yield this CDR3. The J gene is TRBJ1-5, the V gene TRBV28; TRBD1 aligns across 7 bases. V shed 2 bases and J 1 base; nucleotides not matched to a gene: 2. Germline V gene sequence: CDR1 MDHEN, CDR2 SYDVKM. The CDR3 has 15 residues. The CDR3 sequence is CASSLTQGSNQPQHF. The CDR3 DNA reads TGTGCCAGCAGTTTAACACAGGGGAGCAATCAGCCCCAGCATTTT.

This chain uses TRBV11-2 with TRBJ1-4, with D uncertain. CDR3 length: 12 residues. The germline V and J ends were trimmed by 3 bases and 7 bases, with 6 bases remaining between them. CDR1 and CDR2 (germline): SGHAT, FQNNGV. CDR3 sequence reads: CASSLRAEKLFF. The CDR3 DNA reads TGTGCCAGCAGCTTGAGGGCTGAAAAACTGTTTTTT. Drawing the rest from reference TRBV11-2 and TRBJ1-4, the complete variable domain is EAGVAQSPRYKIIEKRQSVAFWCNPISGHATLYWYQQILGQGPKLLIQFQNNGVVDDSQLPKDRFSAERLKGVDSTLKIQPAKLEDSAVYLCASSLRAEKLFFGSGTQLSVL.

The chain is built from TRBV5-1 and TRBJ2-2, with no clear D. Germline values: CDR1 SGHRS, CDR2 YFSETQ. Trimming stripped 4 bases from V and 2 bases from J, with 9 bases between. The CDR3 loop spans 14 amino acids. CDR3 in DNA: TGCGCCAGCAGCCTGACCGTTAACACCGGGGAGCTGTTTTTT. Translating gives CASSLTVNTGELFF.

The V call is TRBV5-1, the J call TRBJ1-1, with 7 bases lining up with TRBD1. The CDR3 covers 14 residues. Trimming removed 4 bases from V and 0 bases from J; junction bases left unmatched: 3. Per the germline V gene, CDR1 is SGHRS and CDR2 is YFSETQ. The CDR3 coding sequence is TGCGCCAGCAGCACGGGACAGCTGAACACTGAAGCTTTCTTT. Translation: CASSTGQLNTEAFF.

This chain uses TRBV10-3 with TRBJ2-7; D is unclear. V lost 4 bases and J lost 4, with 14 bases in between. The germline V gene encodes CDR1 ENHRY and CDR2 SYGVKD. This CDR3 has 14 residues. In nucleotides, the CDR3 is TGTGCCATCAGTGCTCTTCCTACGGAATACGAGCAGTACTTC. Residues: CAISALPTEYEQYF.

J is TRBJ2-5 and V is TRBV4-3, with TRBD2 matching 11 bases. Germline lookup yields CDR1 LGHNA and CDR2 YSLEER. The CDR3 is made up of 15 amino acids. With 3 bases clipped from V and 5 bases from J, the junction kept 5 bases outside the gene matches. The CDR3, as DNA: TGCGCCAGCAGCCACGATAGCGGGAGGGTGGAGACCCAGTACTTC. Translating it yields CASSHDSGRVETQYF.

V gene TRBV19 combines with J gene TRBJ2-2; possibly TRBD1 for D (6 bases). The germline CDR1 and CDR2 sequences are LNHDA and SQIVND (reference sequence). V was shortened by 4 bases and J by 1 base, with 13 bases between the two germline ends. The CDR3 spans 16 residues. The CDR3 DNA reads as TGTGCCAGTAGTAGAAAGGGGACAAGGAACACCGGGGAGCTGTTTTTT. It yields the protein CASSRKGTRNTGELFF.

The CDR3 spells CASGQGTNYGYTF. DNA of the CDR3: TGTGCCAGCGGACAGGGGACTAACTATGGCTACACCTTC. The chain couples TRBV6-5 to TRBJ1-2; 9 positions agree with TRBD1. Losses at the gene ends were 8 bases for V and 0 bases for J; bases not matched to a gene: 1. The CDR3 consists of 13 residues. Germline loops: CDR1 MNHEY, CDR2 SVGAGI.

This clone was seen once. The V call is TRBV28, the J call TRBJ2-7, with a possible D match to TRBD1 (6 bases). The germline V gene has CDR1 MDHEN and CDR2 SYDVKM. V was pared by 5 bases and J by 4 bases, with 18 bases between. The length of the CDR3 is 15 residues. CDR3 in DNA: TGTGCCAGCAGTAGAAGGACAGCTAGAGAATACGAGCAGTACTTC. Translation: CASSRRTAREYEQYF.

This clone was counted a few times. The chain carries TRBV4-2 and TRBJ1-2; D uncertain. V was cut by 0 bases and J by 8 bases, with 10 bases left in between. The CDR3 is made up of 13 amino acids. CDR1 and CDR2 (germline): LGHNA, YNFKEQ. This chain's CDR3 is CASSQERLGGYTF. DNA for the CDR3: TGTGCCAGCAGCCAAGAAAGGCTCGGAGGCTACACCTTC.

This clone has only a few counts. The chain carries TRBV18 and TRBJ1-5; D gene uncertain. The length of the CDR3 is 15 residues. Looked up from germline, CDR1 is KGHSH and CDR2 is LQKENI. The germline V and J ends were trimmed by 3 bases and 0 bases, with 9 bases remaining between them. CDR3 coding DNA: TGTGCCAGCTCACCCCAGGAGTATAGCAATCAGCCCCAGCATTTT. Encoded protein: CASSPQEYSNQPQHF. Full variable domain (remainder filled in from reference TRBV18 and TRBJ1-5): NAGVMQNPRHLVRRRGQEARLRCSPMKGHSHVYWYRQLPEEGLKFMVYLQKENIIDESGMPKERFSAEFPKEGPSILRIQQVVRGDSAAYFCASSPQEYSNQPQHFGDGTRLSIL.

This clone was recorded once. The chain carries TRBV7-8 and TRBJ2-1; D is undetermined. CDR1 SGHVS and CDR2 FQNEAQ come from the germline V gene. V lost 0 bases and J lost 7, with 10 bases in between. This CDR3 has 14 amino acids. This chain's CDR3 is CASSLASNKNEQFF. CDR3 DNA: TGTGCCAGCAGCTTAGCGAGCAATAAGAATGAGCAGTTCTTC. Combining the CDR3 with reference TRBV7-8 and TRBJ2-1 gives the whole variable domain GAGVSQSPRYKVAKRGQDVALRCDPISGHVSLFWYQQALGQGPEFLTYFQNEAQLDKSGLPSDRFFAERPEGSVSTLKIQRTQQEDSAVYLCASSLASNKNEQFFGPGTRLTVL.

The CDR3 sequence is CSAGGTNTDTQYF. The CDR3 DNA reads as TGCAGCGCCGGTGGGACTAACACAGATACGCAGTATTTT. The J gene is TRBJ2-3, the V gene TRBV29-1; 7 bases fit TRBD2. This CDR3 has 13 residues. J gave up 2 bases and V 7 bases, and 6 bases lay outside the gene matches. Per the germline V gene, CDR1 is SQVTM and CDR2 is ANQGSEA.

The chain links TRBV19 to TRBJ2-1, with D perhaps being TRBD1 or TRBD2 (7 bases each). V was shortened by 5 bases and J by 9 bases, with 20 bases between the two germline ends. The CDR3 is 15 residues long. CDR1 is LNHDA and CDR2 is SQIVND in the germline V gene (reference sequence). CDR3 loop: CASSPWTGTGGEQFF. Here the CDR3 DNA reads TGTGCCAGTAGTCCCTGGACAGGTACGGGGGGTGAGCAGTTCTTC.

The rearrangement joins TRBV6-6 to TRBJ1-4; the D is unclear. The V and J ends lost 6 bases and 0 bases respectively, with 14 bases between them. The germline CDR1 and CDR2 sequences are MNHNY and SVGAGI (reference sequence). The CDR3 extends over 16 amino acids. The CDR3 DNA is TGTGCCAGCAGGTCCCAGGCTACCACAACTAATGAAAAACTGTTTTTT. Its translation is CASRSQATTTNEKLFF.